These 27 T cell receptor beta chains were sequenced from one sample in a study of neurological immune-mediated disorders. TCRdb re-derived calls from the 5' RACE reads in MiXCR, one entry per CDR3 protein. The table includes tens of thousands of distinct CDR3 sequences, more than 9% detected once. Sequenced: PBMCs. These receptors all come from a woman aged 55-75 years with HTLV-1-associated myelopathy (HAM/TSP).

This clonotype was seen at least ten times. This CDR3 is CASSFLGLGTANEKLFF. The CDR3 coding sequence is TGCGCCAGCAGCTTCTTGGGACTCGGGACAGCTAATGAAAAACTGTTTTTT. The chain recombines TRBV5-1 with TRBJ1-4, with 7 nucleotides matching TRBD1. This CDR3 comprises 17 residues. CDR1 SGHRS and CDR2 YFSETQ come from the germline V gene. V lost 2 bases and J lost 3; bases outside the gene matches: 10.

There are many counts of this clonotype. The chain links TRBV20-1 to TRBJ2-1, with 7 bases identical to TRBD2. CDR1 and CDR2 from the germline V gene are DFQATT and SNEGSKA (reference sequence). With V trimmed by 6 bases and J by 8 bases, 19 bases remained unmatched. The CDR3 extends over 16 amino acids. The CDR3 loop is CSALYSPGPAGDEQFF. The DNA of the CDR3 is TGCAGTGCGCTTTACTCCCCCGGGCCTGCGGGGGATGAGCAGTTCTTC.

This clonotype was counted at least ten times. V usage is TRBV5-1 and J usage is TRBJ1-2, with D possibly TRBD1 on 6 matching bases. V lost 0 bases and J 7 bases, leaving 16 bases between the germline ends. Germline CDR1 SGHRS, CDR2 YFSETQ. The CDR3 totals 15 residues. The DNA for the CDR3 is TGCGCCAGCAGCTTGGATGCGGGGGCCCCCGGTGGCTACACCTTC. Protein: CASSLDAGAPGGYTF.

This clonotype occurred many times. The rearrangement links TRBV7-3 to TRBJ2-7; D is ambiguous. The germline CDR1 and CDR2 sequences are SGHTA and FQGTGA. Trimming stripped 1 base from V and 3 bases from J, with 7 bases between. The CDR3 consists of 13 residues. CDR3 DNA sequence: TGTGCCAGCAGCTTAAGTCACAACTACGAGCAGTACTTC. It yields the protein CASSLSHNYEQYF.

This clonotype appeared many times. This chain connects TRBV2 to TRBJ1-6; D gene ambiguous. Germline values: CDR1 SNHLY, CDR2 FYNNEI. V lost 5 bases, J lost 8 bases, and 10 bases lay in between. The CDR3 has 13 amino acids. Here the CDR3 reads CASSSRTDSPLHF. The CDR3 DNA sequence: TGTGCCAGCAGTTCGCGGACCGATTCACCCCTCCACTTT.

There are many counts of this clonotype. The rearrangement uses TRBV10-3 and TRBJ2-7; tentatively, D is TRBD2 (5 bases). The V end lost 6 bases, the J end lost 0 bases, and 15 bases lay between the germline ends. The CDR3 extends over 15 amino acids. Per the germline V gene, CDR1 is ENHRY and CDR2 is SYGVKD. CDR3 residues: CAIRASNSGSYEQYF. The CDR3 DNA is TGTGCCATCAGGGCTAGCAATTCGGGCTCCTACGAGCAGTACTTC.

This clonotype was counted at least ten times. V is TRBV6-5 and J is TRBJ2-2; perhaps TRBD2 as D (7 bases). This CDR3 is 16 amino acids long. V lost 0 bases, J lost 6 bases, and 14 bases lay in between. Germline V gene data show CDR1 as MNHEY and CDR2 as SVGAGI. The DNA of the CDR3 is TGTGCCAGCAGTTACTCGAACGGGGGGCATGCCGGGGAGCTGTTTTTT. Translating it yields CASSYSNGGHAGELFF.

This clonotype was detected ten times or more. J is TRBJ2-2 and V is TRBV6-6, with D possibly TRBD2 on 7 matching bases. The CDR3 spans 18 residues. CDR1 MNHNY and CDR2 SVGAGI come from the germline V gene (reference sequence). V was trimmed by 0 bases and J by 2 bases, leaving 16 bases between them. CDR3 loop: CASSYSRGRSPNTGELFF. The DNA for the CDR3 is TGTGCCAGCAGTTACTCGCGGGGGCGCTCCCCCAACACCGGGGAGCTGTTTTTT.

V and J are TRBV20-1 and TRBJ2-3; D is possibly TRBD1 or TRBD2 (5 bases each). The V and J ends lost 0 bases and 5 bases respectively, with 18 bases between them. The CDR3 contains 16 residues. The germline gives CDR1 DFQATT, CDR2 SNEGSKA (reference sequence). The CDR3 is CSARDTAVGEVDTQYF. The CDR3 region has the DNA TGCAGTGCTAGAGATACCGCGGTGGGGGAAGTAGATACGCAGTATTTT.

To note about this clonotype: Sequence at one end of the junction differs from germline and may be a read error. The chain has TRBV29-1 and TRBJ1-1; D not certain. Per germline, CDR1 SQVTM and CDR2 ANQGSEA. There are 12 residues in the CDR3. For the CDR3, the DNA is TGCAGCGTCGCGACAAGGAACACTGAAGATTTCTTT. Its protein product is CSVATRNTEDFF.

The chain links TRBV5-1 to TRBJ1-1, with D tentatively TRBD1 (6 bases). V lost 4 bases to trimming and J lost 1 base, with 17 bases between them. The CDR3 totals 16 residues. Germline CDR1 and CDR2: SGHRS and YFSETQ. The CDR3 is CASSARPGHGNTEAFF. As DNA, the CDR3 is TGCGCCAGCAGCGCGCGACCGGGACATGGGAACACTGAAGCTTTCTTT.

Here the CDR3 reads CSARPTKRGINNEQFF. The CDR3 nucleotides read TGCAGTGCTAGACCCACTAAGCGGGGCATCAACAATGAGCAGTTCTTC. The gene calls are TRBV20-1 and TRBJ2-1, with TRBD2 matching over 7 bases. The CDR3 is 16 residues long. Germline loops: CDR1 DFQATT, CDR2 SNEGSKA (reference sequence). The V gene end was trimmed by 2 bases and the J gene end by 5 bases; junction bases not matched to a gene: 12.

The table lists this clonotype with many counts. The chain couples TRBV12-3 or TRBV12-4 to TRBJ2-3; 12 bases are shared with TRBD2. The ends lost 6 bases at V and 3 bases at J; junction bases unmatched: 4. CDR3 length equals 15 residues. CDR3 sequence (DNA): TGTGCCAGCAGCTCTAGCGGGGGGGCGACAGATACGCAGTATTTT. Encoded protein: CASSSSGGATDTQYF.

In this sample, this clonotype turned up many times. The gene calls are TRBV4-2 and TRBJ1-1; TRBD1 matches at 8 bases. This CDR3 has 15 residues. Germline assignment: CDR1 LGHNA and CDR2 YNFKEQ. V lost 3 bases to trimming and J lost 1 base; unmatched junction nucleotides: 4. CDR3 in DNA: TGTGCCAGCAGCCAGAACGACAGGGGGAACACTGAAGCTTTCTTT. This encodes CASSQNDRGNTEAFF.

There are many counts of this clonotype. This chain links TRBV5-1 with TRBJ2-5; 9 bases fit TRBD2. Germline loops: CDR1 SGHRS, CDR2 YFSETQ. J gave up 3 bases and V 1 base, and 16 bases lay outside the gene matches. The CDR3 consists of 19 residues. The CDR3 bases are TGCGCCAGCAGCTTGTCGGGACTAGCAGAAGGGAACCCCGAAGAGACCCAGTACTTC. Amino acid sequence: CASSLSGLAEGNPEETQYF.

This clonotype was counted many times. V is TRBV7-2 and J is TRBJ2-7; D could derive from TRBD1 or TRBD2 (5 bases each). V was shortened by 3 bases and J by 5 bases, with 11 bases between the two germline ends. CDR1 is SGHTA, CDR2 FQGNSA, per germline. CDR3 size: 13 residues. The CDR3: CASSFKGRDEQYF. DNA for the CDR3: TGTGCCAGCAGCTTCAAGGGGCGGGACGAGCAGTACTTC. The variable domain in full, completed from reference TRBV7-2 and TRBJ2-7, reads GAGVSQSPSNKVTEKGKDVELRCDPISGHTALYWYRQSLGQGLEFLIYFQGNSAPDKSGLPSDRFSAERTGGSVSTLTIQRTQQEDSAVYLCASSFKGRDEQYFGPGTRLTVT.

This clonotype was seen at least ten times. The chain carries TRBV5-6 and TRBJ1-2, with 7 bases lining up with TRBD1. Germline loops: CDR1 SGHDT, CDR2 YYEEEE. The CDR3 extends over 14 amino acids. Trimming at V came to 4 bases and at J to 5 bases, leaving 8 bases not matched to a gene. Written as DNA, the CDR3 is TGTGCCAGCAGCCTGGGACAGAATCTATATGGCTACACCTTC. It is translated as CASSLGQNLYGYTF.

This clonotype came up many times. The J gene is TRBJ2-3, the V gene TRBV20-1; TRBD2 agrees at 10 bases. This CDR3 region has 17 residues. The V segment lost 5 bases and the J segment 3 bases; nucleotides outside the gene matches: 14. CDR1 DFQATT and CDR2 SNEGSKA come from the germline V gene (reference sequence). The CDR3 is CSAPTSAGGPGTDTQYF. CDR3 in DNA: TGCAGTGCTCCAACTTCAGCGGGGGGGCCGGGAACAGATACGCAGTATTTT.

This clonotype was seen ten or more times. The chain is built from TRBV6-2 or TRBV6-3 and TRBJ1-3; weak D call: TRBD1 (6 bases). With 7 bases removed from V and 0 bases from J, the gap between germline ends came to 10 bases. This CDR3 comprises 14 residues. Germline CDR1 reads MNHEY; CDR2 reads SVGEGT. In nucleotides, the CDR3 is TGTGCCAGCAACCCAGGGGACTCTGGAAACACCATATATTTT. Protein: CASNPGDSGNTIYF.

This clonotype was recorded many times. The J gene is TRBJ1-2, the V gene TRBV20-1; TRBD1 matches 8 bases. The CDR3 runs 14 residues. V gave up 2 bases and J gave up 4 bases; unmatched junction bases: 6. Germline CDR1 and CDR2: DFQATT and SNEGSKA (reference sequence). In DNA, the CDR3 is TGCAGTGCTAGACCTCCGGGACAGGCCTATGGCTACACCTTC. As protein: CSARPPGQAYGYTF.

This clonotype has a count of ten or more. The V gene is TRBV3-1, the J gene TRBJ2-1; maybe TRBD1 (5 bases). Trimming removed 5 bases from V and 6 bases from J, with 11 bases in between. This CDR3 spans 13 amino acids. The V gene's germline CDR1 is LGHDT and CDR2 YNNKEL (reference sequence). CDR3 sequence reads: CASSSTVINEQFF. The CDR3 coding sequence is TGTGCCAGCAGCTCGACAGTGATCAATGAGCAGTTCTTC.

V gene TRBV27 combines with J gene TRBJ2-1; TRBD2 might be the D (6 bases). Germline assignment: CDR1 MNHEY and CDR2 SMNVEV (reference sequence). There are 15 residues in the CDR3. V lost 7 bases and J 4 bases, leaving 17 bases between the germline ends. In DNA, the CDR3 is TGTGCCAGCACCCAAGGCGGGGCGCGGTACAATGAGCAGTTCTTC. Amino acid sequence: CASTQGGARYNEQFF.

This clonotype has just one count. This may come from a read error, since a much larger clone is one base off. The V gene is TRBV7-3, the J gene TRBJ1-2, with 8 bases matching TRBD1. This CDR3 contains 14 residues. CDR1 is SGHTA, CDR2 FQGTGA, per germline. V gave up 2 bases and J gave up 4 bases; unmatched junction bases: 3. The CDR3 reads CASSLVDRVYGYTF. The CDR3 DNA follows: TGTGCCAGCAGCTTAGTGGACAGGGTCTATGGCTACACCTTC.

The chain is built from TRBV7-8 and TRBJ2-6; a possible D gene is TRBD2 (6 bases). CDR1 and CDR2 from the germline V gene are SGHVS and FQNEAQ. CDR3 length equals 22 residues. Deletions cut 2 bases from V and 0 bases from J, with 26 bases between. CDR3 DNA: TGTGCCAGCAGCTTAAGTCACCGGGGGAAGTACTACAGTCTCTCTGGGGCCAACGTCCTGACTTTC. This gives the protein CASSLSHRGKYYSLSGANVLTF. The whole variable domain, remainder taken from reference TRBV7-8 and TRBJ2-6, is GAGVSQSPRYKVAKRGQDVALRCDPISGHVSLFWYQQALGQGPEFLTYFQNEAQLDKSGLPSDRFFAERPEGSVSTLKIQRTQQEDSAVYLCASSLSHRGKYYSLSGANVLTFGAGSRLTVL.

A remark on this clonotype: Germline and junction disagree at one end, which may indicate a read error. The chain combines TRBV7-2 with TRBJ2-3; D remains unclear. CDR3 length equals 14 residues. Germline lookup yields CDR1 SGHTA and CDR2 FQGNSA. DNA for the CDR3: TGTGCCAGCAGCTCCCCAGTATCTCAGGATACACAGTATTTT. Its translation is CASSSPVSQDTQYF.

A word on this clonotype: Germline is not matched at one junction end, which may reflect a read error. The CDR3 reads CASSRGRGGNTEDFF. In nucleotides, the CDR3 is TGCGCCAGCAGTCGGGGCAGGGGAGGTAACACTGAAGATTTCTTT. This sequence joins TRBV4-1 and TRBJ1-1; TRBD1 might be the D (6 bases). Looked up from germline, CDR1 is MGHRA and CDR2 is YSYEKL. This CDR3 comprises 15 residues.

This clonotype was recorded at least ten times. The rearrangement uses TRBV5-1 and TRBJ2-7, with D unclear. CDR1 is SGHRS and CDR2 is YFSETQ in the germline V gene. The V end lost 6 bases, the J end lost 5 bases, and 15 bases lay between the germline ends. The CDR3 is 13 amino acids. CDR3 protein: CASKGSGDDEQYF. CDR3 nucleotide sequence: TGCGCCAGCAAGGGTTCTGGTGACGACGAGCAGTACTTC.